Each of the 22 T cell receptor beta chains below was sequenced from the same sample in a study of graft-versus-host responses after intestinal transplantation. No antigen has been assigned to these receptors. Sequenced by immunoSEQ multiplex PCR; TCRdb stores in-frame clones only, minus some. This table holds under 95,000 clones, 80% to 90% found once. The sample in question was unstimulated CD8+ T cells sorted from spleen or lymph node cells, obtained before intestinal transplant. The source of these receptors is a human donor who received an intestinal transplant.

The chain is built from TRBV27 and TRBJ2-5; tentatively, D is TRBD2 (6 bases). The CDR3 loop spans 16 amino acids. Looked up from germline, CDR1 is MNHEY and CDR2 is SMNVEV (reference sequence). Trimming cost V 5 bases and J 3 bases, with 19 bases left between them. This chain's CDR3 is CASSLRRAREKETQYF. The CDR3 DNA is TGTGCCAGCAGTCTTCGGAGGGCCAGGGAGAAAGAGACCCAGTACTTC.

The genes are TRBV6-1 and TRBJ2-1, with 8 nucleotides matching TRBD2. The CDR3 consists of 14 residues. J lost 6 bases, V lost 7 bases, and 8 bases had no gene match. Germline loops: CDR1 MNHNS, CDR2 SASEGT. The CDR3 region has the DNA TGTGCCAGCACCATGATGAGCGGGGGCAATGAGCAGTTCTTC. Protein sequence: CASTMMSGGNEQFF.

The chain employs TRBV18 and TRBJ1-6; the D gene is possibly TRBD1 (5 bases). From germline, CDR1 is KGHSH and CDR2 LQKENI. The CDR3 covers 13 residues. V dropped 1 base and J dropped 9 bases, with 7 bases sitting between them. The CDR3 DNA is TGTGCCAGCTCACCACGACAGCCTTCACCCCTCCACTTT. This sequence encodes CASSPRQPSPLHF.

This chain uses TRBV4-1 with TRBJ2-3; D is possibly TRBD2 (5 bases). The CDR3 extends over 16 amino acids. Germline CDR1 MGHRA, CDR2 YSYEKL. The V end was cut by 1 base, the J end by 0 bases, with 11 bases between. The chain's CDR3 is CASSQGEGSSTDTQYF. The CDR3 DNA follows: TGCGCCAGCAGCCAAGGAGAGGGCTCAAGCACAGATACGCAGTATTTT.

The chain joins TRBV29-1 to TRBJ2-7; 8 nucleotides match TRBD2. Germline V gene data show CDR1 as SQVTM and CDR2 as ANQGSEA. V trimming: 1 base; J trimming: 6 bases; junction bases outside the gene matches: 2. The CDR3 is 12 residues long. The CDR3 here is CSVEVGRGEQYF. In nucleotides, the CDR3 is TGCAGCGTTGAAGTCGGGAGGGGCGAGCAGTACTTC.

This chain joins TRBV7-8 and TRBJ1-2, with 7 bases lining up with TRBD1. V gave up 3 bases and J gave up 8 bases; unmatched junction bases: 18. CDR1 and CDR2 from the germline V gene are SGHVS and FQNEAQ. This CDR3 is 17 amino acids long. CDR3 coding DNA: TGTGCCAGCAGCTTGAGTGTGTTGGTGGGACAGAAGGGCGGCTACACCTTC. This translates into CASSLSVLVGQKGGYTF.

This chain connects TRBV19 to TRBJ2-1; 7 bases align to TRBD2. Germline V gene lookup returns CDR1 LNHDA and CDR2 SQIVND (reference sequence). J gave up 4 bases and V 2 bases, and 8 bases lay outside the gene matches. The CDR3 loop spans 16 amino acids. The CDR3 here is CASSIRGSGHYNEQFF. CDR3 sequence (DNA): TGTGCCAGTAGTATACGTGGTAGCGGGCATTACAATGAGCAGTTCTTC.

The chain couples TRBV5-1 to TRBJ1-2, with D uncertain. Trimming stripped 1 base from V and 3 bases from J, with 4 bases between. CDR3 length equals 12 residues. Germline V lookup: CDR1 SGHRS, CDR2 YFSETQ. As DNA, the CDR3 is TGCGCCAGCAGCTTGCCGGACTATGGCTACACCTTC. The encoded protein is CASSLPDYGYTF.

The V and J genes are TRBV28 and TRBJ2-5, with TRBD2 matching 7 bases. V was pared by 2 bases and J by 2 bases, with 14 bases of the junction left unmatched. Germline CDR1 is MDHEN and CDR2 is SYDVKM. The CDR3 length is 18 residues. CDR3: CASSLPSGRGNPQETQYF. CDR3 DNA sequence: TGTGCCAGCAGTTTACCCTCAGGGAGGGGAAACCCTCAAGAGACCCAGTACTTC. Full variable domain (outside the CDR3, taken from reference TRBV28 and TRBJ2-5): DVKVTQSSRYLVKRTGEKVFLECVQDMDHENMFWYRQDPGLGLRLIYFSYDVKMKEKGDIPEGYSVSREKKERFSLILESASTNQTSMYLCASSLPSGRGNPQETQYFGPGTRLLVL.

The V call is TRBV18, the J call TRBJ1-1; D gene unclear. Between the trimmed V and J ends, which lost 2 bases and 0 bases, there was a span of 13 bases. The CDR3 sequence is 16 residues long. CDR1 is KGHSH and CDR2 is LQKENI in the germline V gene. CDR3 residues: CASSPLWEYLNTEAFF. The CDR3 nucleotides are TGTGCCAGCTCACCATTATGGGAGTACTTGAACACTGAAGCTTTCTTT. Filled out from reference TRBV18 and TRBJ1-1, the complete variable domain reads NAGVMQNPRHLVRRRGQEARLRCSPMKGHSHVYWYRQLPEEGLKFMVYLQKENIIDESGMPKERFSAEFPKEGPSILRIQQVVRGDSAAYFCASSPLWEYLNTEAFFGQGTRLTVV.

This clone was observed once. The chain carries TRBV6-1 and TRBJ1-2; 9 nucleotides agree with TRBD1. The J segment lost 8 bases and the V segment lost 5 bases, leaving 12 bases of the junction unmatched. CDR1 is MNHNS and CDR2 is SASEGT in the germline V gene. The CDR3 has 15 amino acids. The CDR3 region has the DNA TGTGCCAGCAGTCCCATGGAGGACAGGGGAGAAGGCTACACCTTC. Amino acid sequence: CASSPMEDRGEGYTF.

Only a few counts were recorded for this clone. The V call is TRBV5-6, the J call TRBJ2-2; possibly TRBD2 for D (5 bases). Germline CDR1 reads SGHDT; CDR2 reads YYEEEE. Trimming took off 0 bases at V and 5 bases at J, with 5 bases between the two ends. The CDR3 runs to 13 residues. CDR3 in amino acids: CASSLGGTGELFF. The CDR3 region has the DNA TGTGCCAGCAGCTTGGGAGGGACCGGGGAGCTGTTTTTT. Combining the CDR3 with reference TRBV5-6 and TRBJ2-2 gives the whole variable domain DAGVTQSPTHLIKTRGQQVTLRCSPKSGHDTVSWYQQALGQGPQFIFQYYEEEERQRGNFPDRFSGHQFPNYSSELNVNALLLGDSALYLCASSLGGTGELFFGEGSRLTVL.

This CDR3 reads CASSYTVAKNIQYF. CDR3 coding DNA: TGTGCCAGCAGTTACACAGTAGCCAAAAACATTCAGTACTTC. The chain is built from TRBV6-6 and TRBJ2-4; D unresolved. Trimming pared 2 bases from V and 0 bases from J, leaving 5 bases between. CDR3 length: 14 residues. CDR1 is MNHNY, CDR2 SVGAGI, per germline (reference sequence).

The chain carries TRBV29-1 and TRBJ1-1, with 9 nucleotides matching TRBD1. The CDR3 consists of 15 residues. With V trimmed by 6 bases and J by 3 bases, 11 bases remained unmatched. Germline assignment: CDR1 SQVTM and CDR2 ANQGSEA. This chain's CDR3 is CSVTRDREVHTEAFF. As DNA, the CDR3 is TGCAGCGTGACCCGGGACAGGGAAGTGCACACTGAAGCTTTCTTT. Based on the CDR3 plus reference TRBV29-1 and TRBJ1-1, the full variable domain is SAVISQKPSRDICQRGTSLTIQCQVDSQVTMMFWYRQQPGQSLTLIATANQGSEATYESGFVIDKFPISRPNLTFSTLTVSNMSPEDSSIYLCSVTRDREVHTEAFFGQGTRLTVV.

V and J are TRBV28 and TRBJ1-2, with unresolved D. Germline V gives CDR1 MDHEN, CDR2 SYDVKM. Trimming cost V 4 bases and J 4 bases, with 31 bases left between them. The CDR3 has 20 residues. The CDR3 spells CASSYCGVLGQTPGFYGYTF. CDR3 DNA sequence: TGTGCCAGCAGTTATTGTGGTGTCTTAGGCCAAACCCCGGGATTCTATGGCTACACCTTC.

V is TRBV6-5 and J is TRBJ1-1, with D possibly matching TRBD1 (5 bases). Germline CDR1 and CDR2: MNHEY and SVGAGI. This CDR3 spans 15 amino acids. V lost 4 bases and J 0 bases, leaving 12 bases between the germline ends. The CDR3 loop is CASSLSRGLNTEAFF. DNA of the CDR3: TGTGCCAGCAGTTTGAGTAGGGGTTTGAACACTGAAGCTTTCTTT.

This rearrangement joins TRBV19 to TRBJ1-2, with 7 positions matching TRBD1. The germline V gene encodes CDR1 LNHDA and CDR2 SQIVND (reference sequence). The ends lost 5 bases at V and 3 bases at J; junction bases unmatched: 3. This CDR3 is 13 amino acids long. CDR3 in amino acids: CASSPGTDYGYTF. CDR3 DNA sequence: TGTGCCAGTAGTCCCGGGACAGACTATGGCTACACCTTC.

Details on this clone: The junction shows a germline mismatch at one end, possibly a read error. The V gene is TRBV7-7, the J gene TRBJ2-1; 7 positions match TRBD2. Germline V gives CDR1 SSHAT, CDR2 FNYEAQ (reference sequence). This CDR3 is built from 15 residues. The CDR3 DNA reads TGTGCTAGCAGCTTAGATGGAGCGGGATCGGATGAGCAGTTCTTC. It yields the protein CASSLDGAGSDEQFF.

The table lists this clone with a count of one. The chain carries TRBV6-5 and TRBJ1-1; tentative D call: TRBD1 (5 bases). V lost 0 bases and J 0 bases, leaving 5 bases between the germline ends. This CDR3 contains 14 residues. Germline lookup yields CDR1 MNHEY and CDR2 SVGAGI. The chain's CDR3 is CASSYSDMNTEAFF. CDR3 bases: TGTGCCAGCAGTTACTCGGACATGAACACTGAAGCTTTCTTT.

The V and J genes are TRBV5-1 and TRBJ2-2, with a possible D match to TRBD2 (6 bases). Germline values: CDR1 SGHRS, CDR2 YFSETQ. The CDR3 is 15 amino acids. V was shortened by 3 bases and J by 6 bases, with 15 bases between the two germline ends. CDR3 sequence (DNA): TGCGCCAGCAGCTGGGTGGGGGGAATCGCCGGGGAGCTGTTTTTT. It yields the protein CASSWVGGIAGELFF.

This clone was found once. This chain links TRBV6-1 with TRBJ1-5, with unresolved D. Per the germline V gene, CDR1 is MNHNS and CDR2 is SASEGT. The V end was cut by 8 bases, the J end by 3 bases, with 14 bases between. The CDR3 totals 14 residues. The CDR3 region is CASFVEPSNQPQHF. The DNA for the CDR3 is TGTGCCAGCTTTGTTGAGCCCTCCAATCAGCCCCAGCATTTT.

The count of this clone is one. This sequence joins TRBV5-6 and TRBJ2-1, with 8 positions matching TRBD2. Losses at the gene ends were 0 bases for V and 7 bases for J; bases not matched to a gene: 12. Germline V lookup: CDR1 SGHDT, CDR2 YYEEEE. This CDR3 is 17 amino acids long. The CDR3 DNA follows: TGTGCCAGCAGCTTGGTACTTGGCGGGGGGAGGTTAAATGAGCAGTTCTTC. This gives the protein CASSLVLGGGRLNEQFF.